One and the same sample provided the 28 T cell receptor beta chains below, sequenced in a study of graft-versus-host responses after intestinal transplantation. Their antigens are not known. The repertoire was sequenced with immunoSEQ multiplex PCR; TCRdb's copy has only in-frame clones and lacks some. In the table there are 70,000 to 95,000 clones, roughly 93% of which are singletons. The sequencing here drew on unstimulated CD8+ T cells sorted from spleen or lymph node cells, taken before transplant. Receptors originate from a human donor who was the organ donor for an intestinal transplant.

The chain employs TRBV7-9 and TRBJ1-2, with 9 positions matching TRBD1. The V segment lost 4 bases and the J segment 6 bases; nucleotides outside the gene matches: 6. Per germline, CDR1 SEHNR and CDR2 FQNEAQ (reference sequence). The CDR3 is 14 residues long. The CDR3 coding sequence is TGTGCCAGCAGCTGGGGACAGGGCGGAAATGGCTACACCTTC. Amino acids: CASSWGQGGNGYTF.

The chain employs TRBV7-9 and TRBJ1-2; 7 bases are a match to TRBD1. There are 12 residues in the CDR3. Germline CDR1 SEHNR, CDR2 FQNEAQ (reference sequence). J lost 8 bases, V lost 3 bases, and 3 bases had no gene match. CDR3 amino acids: CASSFTGEGYTF. The DNA for the CDR3 is TGTGCCAGCAGCTTTACAGGGGAAGGCTACACCTTC.

J is TRBJ1-5 and V is TRBV19, with TRBD1 as a possible D gene (6 bases). V was pared by 5 bases and J by 4 bases, with 12 bases between. This CDR3 is 14 amino acids long. CDR1 and CDR2 from the germline V gene are LNHDA and SQIVND (reference sequence). CDR3 sequence (DNA): TGTGCCAGTAGTCCTTGGACAGAGAATCAGCCCCAGCATTTT. This sequence encodes CASSPWTENQPQHF.

V gene TRBV7-9 combines with J gene TRBJ2-1, with no clear D. Trimming took 1 base from V and 10 from J, leaving 11 bases between them. Germline CDR1 SEHNR, CDR2 FQNEAQ (reference sequence). The CDR3 totals 13 residues. The CDR3 reads CASSLVTSAEQFF. Here the CDR3 DNA reads TGTGCCAGCAGCTTAGTCACGAGTGCCGAGCAGTTCTTC.

This clone was recorded once. The gene calls are TRBV19 and TRBJ2-7; 9 bases align to TRBD2. The trim removed 3 bases at V and 3 bases at J, leaving 3 bases unmatched. The CDR3 is 14 amino acids. The V gene's germline CDR1 is LNHDA and CDR2 SQIVND (reference sequence). The CDR3 is CASSMASGDYEQYF. CDR3 sequence (DNA): TGTGCCAGTAGTATGGCTAGCGGGGACTACGAGCAGTACTTC.

This clone has only a few counts. The V call is TRBV5-4, the J call TRBJ2-7, with TRBD1 identical over 7 bases. With 4 bases clipped from V and 5 bases from J, the junction kept 6 bases outside the gene matches. This CDR3 is 13 amino acids long. Per the germline V gene, CDR1 is SGHNT and CDR2 is YYREEE (reference sequence). CDR3 DNA: TGTGCCAGCAGCGGGGGACAGAGCCACGAGCAGTACTTC. This gives the protein CASSGGQSHEQYF.

This clone was counted a single time. This chain connects TRBV7-2 to TRBJ2-7, with 7 bases fitting TRBD1. The V gene end was trimmed by 4 bases and the J gene end by 3 bases; junction bases not matched to a gene: 12. The germline V gene has CDR1 SGHTA and CDR2 FQGNSA. This CDR3 has 16 residues. CDR3 sequence: CASSSLGTDDHYEQYF. CDR3 coding DNA: TGTGCCAGCAGCTCCCTCGGGACAGACGATCACTACGAGCAGTACTTC.

The chain links TRBV5-1 to TRBJ2-3; D is possibly TRBD2 (5 bases). Per germline, CDR1 SGHRS and CDR2 YFSETQ. The CDR3 loop spans 16 amino acids. The ends were cut back, 1 base at V and 2 bases at J, with 14 bases in the middle. This chain's CDR3 is CASSLSSGRTTDTQYF. The CDR3 nucleotides read TGCGCCAGCAGCTTGTCGAGCGGCAGAACCACAGATACGCAGTATTTT.

The rearrangement uses TRBV12-5 and TRBJ1-1; no clear D. V lost 6 bases and J 5 bases, leaving 13 bases between the germline ends. The CDR3 is made up of 13 amino acids. Germline CDR1 and CDR2: LGHNT and FRNRAP. The CDR3 DNA reads as TGTGCTAGTGGCCGCCTAGGGAGGACTGAAGCTTTCTTT. This translates into CASGRLGRTEAFF.

The V and J genes are TRBV2 and TRBJ1-1; D might be TRBD1 (5 bases). The V and J ends lost 3 bases and 0 bases respectively, with 8 bases between them. Per germline, CDR1 SNHLY and CDR2 FYNNEI. The CDR3 loop spans 14 amino acids. The CDR3 nucleotides read TGTGCCAGCAGTGAGCTACAGGTGAACACTGAAGCTTTCTTT. Translating it yields CASSELQVNTEAFF.

CDR3 nucleotides: TGTGCCAGCAGACCCCGACAGGGTTGGCACCCGCAGTATTTT. It encodes CASRPRQGWHPQYF. The V and J genes are TRBV6-1 and TRBJ2-3, with 7 bases lining up with TRBD1. This CDR3 has 14 residues. Germline-derived CDR1 and CDR2 are MNHNS and SASEGT. V lost 6 bases, J lost 10 bases, and 13 bases stayed unmatched.

This clone was recorded once. This rearrangement joins TRBV9 to TRBJ2-1, with 8 bases fitting TRBD2. Germline trimming cut 0 bases from V and 0 bases from J; bases unmatched to any gene: 8. The CDR3 is 18 residues long. Germline V lookup: CDR1 SGDLS, CDR2 YYNGEE. The DNA of the CDR3 is TGTGCCAGCAGCGTAGAATACGGACTAGCCAGCTCCTACAATGAGCAGTTCTTC. Protein sequence: CASSVEYGLASSYNEQFF.

This chain connects TRBV1 to TRBJ2-3; the D call TRBD2 from the table was never checked on the DNA. TRBV1 is described as a pseudogene. CDR3 length equals 18 residues. The CDR3 region has the DNA TGCACCAGCAGCCGACTACTGGGCGTCTCGGCGAACACAGATACGCAGTATTTT. Translated: CTSSRLLGVSANTDTQYF.

The chain combines TRBV30 with TRBJ2-5; 9 bases match TRBD1. V shed 2 bases and J 5 bases; nucleotides not matched to a gene: 6. CDR1 and CDR2 (germline): GTSNPN, SVGIG (reference sequence). The CDR3 contains 14 residues. CDR3 amino acids: CAWSWGTGKETQYF. DNA of the CDR3: TGTGCCTGGAGTTGGGGGACAGGGAAGGAGACCCAGTACTTC.

This chain uses TRBV28 with TRBJ1-2; TRBD1 might be the D (5 bases). CDR3 length: 15 residues. CDR1 MDHEN and CDR2 SYDVKM come from the germline V gene. V was shortened by 2 bases and J by 7 bases, with 17 bases between the two germline ends. The DNA for the CDR3 is TGTGCCAGCAGTTTAGGGGGAGGACACTCGGTTGGCTACACCTTC. This codes for CASSLGGGHSVGYTF.

This sequence joins TRBV5-1 and TRBJ1-2; 9 nucleotides agree with TRBD1. After removal of 5 bases from V and 11 bases from J, the junction contained 10 bases not matched to a gene. CDR1 and CDR2 (germline): SGHRS, YFSETQ. The CDR3 length is 13 residues. In DNA form, the CDR3 reads TGCGCCAGCAGACCTTACCGACAGGGGGGTTACACCTTC. It specifies CASRPYRQGGYTF.

As regards this clone: This CDR3 is also generated by other DNA sequences in the sample. The chain carries TRBV10-3 and TRBJ2-5; 8 bases fit TRBD2. The germline gives CDR1 ENHRY, CDR2 SYGVKD. Germline trimming cut 6 bases from V and 0 bases from J; bases unmatched to any gene: 12. CDR3 length: 17 residues. CDR3 bases: TGTGCCATCAGCGACCCCGCGGCGGGGGGATACCAAGAGACCCAGTACTTC. It specifies CAISDPAAGGYQETQYF.

V gene TRBV7-5 combines with J gene TRBJ1-2; the D call TRBD1 from the table was never checked on the DNA. TRBV7-5 is termed a pseudogene. The CDR3 runs to 15 residues. The CDR3, as DNA: TGTGCCAGATCTGAAGGGGACAGGGGTCATTATGGCTACACCTTC. Encoded protein: CARSEGDRGHYGYTF.

The V call is TRBV7-6, the J call TRBJ2-1; D is possibly TRBD2 (5 bases). Trimming took 1 base from V and 8 from J, leaving 6 bases between them. Germline assignment: CDR1 SGHVS and CDR2 FNYEAQ. This CDR3 is built from 12 residues. The CDR3 nucleotides read TGTGCCAGCAGCTTAGTCGGGGATGAGCAGTTCTTC. Protein product: CASSLVGDEQFF.

The CDR3 sequence is CASSPRPGQVNYEQYF. The CDR3, as DNA: TGCGCCAGCAGCCCCCGCCCCGGACAGGTCAACTACGAGCAGTACTTC. The rearrangement links TRBV4-1 to TRBJ2-7, with 7 bases identical to TRBD1. CDR3 length equals 16 residues. V shed 4 bases, J shed 3 bases, and the junction held 12 bases outside the gene matches. Germline CDR1 and CDR2: MGHRA and YSYEKL.

The chain is built from TRBV19 and TRBJ2-5; 10 nucleotides match TRBD1. TRBJ2-7 matches the DNA end more closely, so the J call is doubtful. This CDR3 comprises 16 residues. From germline, CDR1 is LNHDA and CDR2 SQIVND (reference sequence). CDR3 amino acids: CASSPGQGILEYEQYF. CDR3 in DNA: TGTGCCAGTAGTCCGGGACAGGGGATTTTAGAGTACGAGCAGTACTTC.

The chain combines TRBV9 with TRBJ1-2, with D tentatively TRBD1 (6 bases). The germline V gene encodes CDR1 SGDLS and CDR2 YYNGEE. Trimming removed 7 bases at V and 3 bases at J, with 10 bases between. The CDR3 contains 12 residues. The CDR3 protein is CASGQSYYGYTF. The CDR3, as DNA: TGTGCCAGCGGACAGAGCTACTATGGCTACACCTTC.

The rearrangement joins TRBV7-9 to TRBJ2-2; D is possibly TRBD1 (6 bases). V gave up 1 base and J gave up 0 bases, with 9 bases separating them. Germline V gene sequence: CDR1 SEHNR, CDR2 FQNEAQ (reference sequence). The CDR3 sequence is 16 residues long. CDR3 sequence: CASSLGTDPNTGELFF. CDR3 in DNA: TGTGCCAGCAGCTTAGGGACAGATCCGAACACCGGGGAGCTGTTTTTT.

V usage is TRBV13 and J usage is TRBJ2-3; perhaps TRBD2 as D (5 bases). CDR3 size: 13 residues. Germline V gene sequence: CDR1 PRHDT, CDR2 FYEKMQ (reference sequence). The ends were cut back, 5 bases at V and 0 bases at J, with 6 bases in the middle. CDR3 nucleotide sequence: TGTGCCAGCAGCCCGGGGAGCACAGATACGCAGTATTTT. As protein: CASSPGSTDTQYF.

V and J are TRBV6-6 and TRBJ2-2, with 8 bases fitting TRBD2. Losses at the gene ends were 2 bases for V and 6 bases for J; bases not matched to a gene: 5. The CDR3 length is 15 residues. Germline V gene lookup returns CDR1 MNHNY and CDR2 SVGAGI (reference sequence). The DNA for the CDR3 is TGTGCCAGCAGTTACGGGCTAGCGGGTTCCGGGGAGCTGTTTTTT. It yields the protein CASSYGLAGSGELFF.

The chain uses TRBV10-1 and TRBJ2-6; D is uncertain. This CDR3 comprises 14 residues. Trimming cost V 6 bases and J 5 bases, with 11 bases left between them. CDR1 and CDR2 from the germline V gene are WNHNN and SYGVQD (reference sequence). The CDR3 bases are TGCGCCAGCAGATCCCCAAACTGGGCCAACGTCCTGACTTTC. Its translation is CASRSPNWANVLTF.

The chain carries TRBV19 and TRBJ2-7, with 10 bases identical to TRBD1. The CDR3 spans 13 residues. Per germline, CDR1 LNHDA and CDR2 SQIVND (reference sequence). Trimming removed 5 bases from V and 11 bases from J; junction bases left unmatched: 9. In nucleotides, the CDR3 is TGTGCCAGTAGTCTCGACCCGGACAGGGGGAAGTACTTC. This sequence encodes CASSLDPDRGKYF.

The chain couples TRBV9 to TRBJ2-1, with D possibly being TRBD2 (5 bases). CDR1 SGDLS and CDR2 YYNGEE come from the germline V gene. The CDR3 is 15 residues long. Trimming shortened V by 3 bases and J by 4 bases, and 14 bases separated the two germline ends. The CDR3, as DNA: TGTGCCAGCAGCGAAACTAGTACCCCTTACAATGAGCAGTTCTTC. Residues: CASSETSTPYNEQFF.